A single T cell receptor (beta chain) is shown here with its context. This sample stems from a study of blood T cell repertoires in COVID-19. About the research overall: PBMCs, B-cell-depleted T cells, or T cells provided the cDNA or gDNA that made up the material.

Authors' data handling: Amplification of reference gene primers was used by the study to estimate nucleated cell counts. Measured with immunoSEQ multiplex PCR; TCRdb has only the in-frame clones, and not every one. V, J and clone size are taken as reported in that table, and D and trimming were inferred from the DNA itself. In the table there are around 97,000 clones, 89% of which are singletons. Germline-derived CDR1 and CDR2 are SEHNR and FQNEAQ (reference sequence). Trimming left V 4 bases short and J 3 bases short, with 7 bases between. The CDR3 loop spans 12 amino acids. The clonotype was recovered from a woman of 80 years or more in a cohort sampled during active COVID-19. The sequencing input was peripheral blood. The chain joins TRBV7-9 to TRBJ2-7; no reliable D call. CDR3 protein: CASSYNNYEQYF. The CDR3, as DNA: TGTGCCAGCAGCTACAATAACTACGAGCAGTACTTC.